This TCR beta chain was profiled in a study of blood T cell repertoires in COVID-19. Study details: Both acute and convalescent COVID-19 samples were obtained from the United States, Italy and Spain. T cells, B-cell-depleted T cells, or PBMCs provided the cDNA or gDNA that served as material.

CDR3 length equals 16 residues. With V trimmed by 1 base and J by 4 bases, 7 bases remained unmatched. Germline CDR1 LGHNA, CDR2 YNFKEQ. As processed by the authors: Amplified reference gene primers provided the basis for estimating nucleated cell counts. The data were produced by immunoSEQ multiplex PCR, yet TCRdb's version contains in-frame clones alone and is incomplete. V and J calls and clone size are as listed in that table; D and trimming were resolved from the DNA. The repertoire consists of about 160,000 clones, with approximately 90% occurring once and the leading ten covering 3% to 4%. Specimen: peripheral blood. This receptor was obtained from an older woman who had recovered from COVID-19. The chain employs TRBV4-2 and TRBJ2-5; 9 bases fit TRBD2. The CDR3 nucleotides are TGTGCCAGCAGCCAAGCCGGCGGGGGGGCAACAGAGACCCAGTACTTC. Its protein product is CASSQAGGGATETQYF.